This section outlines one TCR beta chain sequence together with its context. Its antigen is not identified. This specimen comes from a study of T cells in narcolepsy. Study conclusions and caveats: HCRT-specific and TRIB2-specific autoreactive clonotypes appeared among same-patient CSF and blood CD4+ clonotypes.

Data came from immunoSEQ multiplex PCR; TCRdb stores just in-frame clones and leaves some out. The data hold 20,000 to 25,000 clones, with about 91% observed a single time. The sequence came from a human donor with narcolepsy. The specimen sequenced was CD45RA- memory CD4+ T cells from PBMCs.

The CDR3 DNA is TGCGCCAGCAGCCAAGAACTGTCGGGGTCTGGGCGAAACAGACCTTACGAGCAGTACTTC. It encodes CASSQELSGSGRNRPYEQYF. This chain links TRBV4-3 with TRBJ2-7, with a tentative D call TRBD2 (5 bases). The ends were cut back, 0 bases at V and 4 bases at J, with 28 bases in the middle. CDR3 length equals 20 residues. Germline assignment: CDR1 LGHNA and CDR2 YSLEER.